The rows below give T cell receptor beta chains drawn from one sample of a study of cytomegalovirus exposure and HLA in healthy donors. Produced via immunoSEQ multiplex PCR; TCRdb's table is partial and in-frame only. The repertoire has roughly 140,000 clones, roughly 88% of them found once; the top ten carry 7.9%. Source material: PBMCs. The receptors derive from a woman aged 18-29 years in good health and CMV-seropositive. Each CDR3 is given with its conserved first and last residue. D genes are given only for firm matches. The size field is filled for only some rows; it gives once, few, many or a size class.

TRBJ2-7 | TRBV25-1 | - | - | TGTGCCAGCAGTGAAACGACAGAATACTCCTACGAGCAGTACTTC | CASSETTEYSYEQYF
TRBJ2-7 | TRBV25-1 | - | - | TGTGCCAGCAGTGAATCCGGGTACGAGCAGTACTTC | CASSESGYEQYF
TRBJ2-7 | TRBV27 | - | TRBD1 | TGTGCCAGCAGTTTAGGGGGACAGGGAAACGAGCAGTACTTC | CASSLGGQGNEQYF
TRBJ2-1 | TRBV4-1 | - | - | TGCGCCAGCAGCCAAGGACTTATAGAAAATGAGCAGTTCTTC | CASSQGLIENEQFF
TRBJ2-3 | TRBV4-2 | - | - | TGTGCCAGCAGCCAAGTCACCCGAGCGCCAGATACGCAGTATTTT | CASSQVTRAPDTQYF
TRBJ1-1 | TRBV11-3 | - | - | TGTGCCAGCAGCTTAGAGGGGGGCACTGAAGCTTTCTTT | CASSLEGGTEAFF
TRBJ2-7 | TRBV27 | - | TRBD2 | TGTGCCAGCAGTTACGGACTAGCGGGCCTCCCTCCCCACGAGCAGTACTTC | CASSYGLAGLPPHEQYF
TRBJ2-2 | TRBV5-6 | - | - | TGTGCCAGCAGCTTGGGGACAGCGAACACCGGGGAGCTGTTTTTT | CASSLGTANTGELFF
TRBJ2-5 | TRBV28 | - | - | TGTGCCAGCAGTCCGACAGGGAGGTTGGAGACCCAGTACTTC | CASSPTGRLETQYF
TRBJ1-1 | TRBV7-3 | - | TRBD1 | TGTGCCAGCAGCTTACGTCGGCAGGGGGCTGAAGCTTTCTTT | CASSLRRQGAEAFF
TRBJ2-5 | TRBV7-9 | - | TRBD2 | TGTGCCAGCAGCTTAGAACTAGCGGGGGAGACCCAGTACTTC | CASSLELAGETQYF
TRBJ1-2 | TRBV19 | - | - | TGTGCCAGTAGTATTCTGGCAGGGCGTACTGGCTACACCTTC | CASSILAGRTGYTF
TRBJ1-1 | TRBV28 | once | - | TGTGCCAGCAATTCTCCGGGACTAGGAACTGAAGCTTTCTTT | CASNSPGLGTEAFF
TRBJ2-7 | TRBV27 | - | - | TGTGCCAGCAGTTTGGCGACAGGCTACGAGCAGTACTTC | CASSLATGYEQYF
TRBJ2-5 | TRBV7-7 | - | TRBD2 | TGTGCTAGCAGCTTCCTAGCGGGATACGGGCAAGAGACCCAGTACTTC | CASSFLAGYGQETQYF
TRBJ1-5 | TRBV28 | - | TRBD1 | TGTGCCAGCACCCTTTGGGGACAGGGGAATCAGCCCCAGCATTTT | CASTLWGQGNQPQHF
TRBJ2-7 | TRBV6-5 | - | TRBD2 | TGTGCCAGCAGTCCCTTTGCTAGCGGGAGTTACGAGCAGTACTTC | CASSPFASGSYEQYF
TRBJ1-3 | TRBV10-2 | many | TRBD1 | TGCGCCAGCAGTGACGGGACAGCGGCTTTCTCTGGAAACACCATATATTTT | CASSDGTAAFSGNTIYF
TRBJ2-1 | TRBV6-6 | - | TRBD2 | TGTGCCAGCAACTTCCGCGGGAGCAATGAGCAGTTCTTC | CASNFRGSNEQFF
TRBJ1-4 | TRBV30 | once | - | TGTGCCTGGAGTGTATCCTCCCGGGACACGGGAAAACTGTTTTTT | CAWSVSSRDTGKLFF
TRBJ2-7 | TRBV5-4 | - | - | TGTGCCAGCAGCCCGGTTAGCAGGGTTAACGAGCAGTACTTC | CASSPVSRVNEQYF
TRBJ2-7 | TRBV2 | - | TRBD1 | TGTGCCAGCAAGGGACAGGGAGGAGATTCCGAGCAGTACTTC | CASKGQGGDSEQYF
TRBJ2-3 | TRBV28 | - | TRBD2 | TGTGCCAGCAGTTTCCTACAGACTAGCGGGTACACAGATACGCAGTATTTT | CASSFLQTSGYTDTQYF
TRBJ1-2 | TRBV7-2 | - | - | TGTGCCAGCAGCCGCAAGGGGGGGGCGGGTAACTATGGCTACACCTTC | CASSRKGGAGNYGYTF
TRBJ2-2 | TRBV28 | - | - | TGTGCCAGCAGTTCCCCTAGTCGCACCGGGGAGCTGTTTTTT | CASSSPSRTGELFF
TRBJ2-7 | TRBV27 | - | - | TGTGCCAGCAGTCGTAAAGCCTTCTACGAGCAGTACTTC | CASSRKAFYEQYF
TRBJ2-5 | TRBV6-6 | - | - | TGTGCCAGCAGTTCTCCAGGGCAAGAGACCCAGTACTTC | CASSSPGQETQYF
TRBJ2-7 | TRBV5-1 | - | - | TGCGCCAGCAGCTTGGAACCAGGAATCGCCCACGAGCAGTACTTC | CASSLEPGIAHEQYF
TRBJ1-5 | TRBV18 | - | TRBD1 | TGTGCCAGCTCACCGGACAGGGTTCAGCCCCAGCATTTT | CASSPDRVQPQHF
TRBJ2-3 | TRBV4-3 | - | - | TGCGCCAGCAGCCAAAGTGTACTTCGCACAGATACGCAGTATTTT | CASSQSVLRTDTQYF
TRBJ2-7 | TRBV5-6 | - | - | TGTGCCAGCAGCCAGGGGTCCTACGAGCAGTACTTC | CASSQGSYEQYF
TRBJ1-1 | TRBV5-6 | few | TRBD1 | TGTGCCAGCAGCTTGGCCGGGACAGTTGAAGCTTTCTTT | CASSLAGTVEAFF
TRBJ2-1 | TRBV19 | - | - | TGTGCCAGTAGTATCTTATTCCAGAACAATGAGCAGTTCTTC | CASSILFQNNEQFF
TRBJ2-5 | TRBV7-9 | - | TRBD1 | TGTGCCAGCAGCCGTAATACAGGGGGCGTAGGGGAGACCCAGTACTTC | CASSRNTGGVGETQYF
TRBJ2-7 | TRBV5-1 | - | TRBD1 | TGCGCCAGCAGCCCGGGACAGAGACACTACGAGCAGTACTTC | CASSPGQRHYEQYF
TRBJ1-5 | TRBV6-6 | - | TRBD1 | TGTGCCAGCAGATCGGACAGGGATTACCAGCCCCAGCATTTT | CASRSDRDYQPQHF
TRBJ1-6 | TRBV28 | - | - | TGTGCCAGCAGTTTATCGTGGCAGGGGAGTTCACCCCTCCACTTT | CASSLSWQGSSPLHF
TRBJ2-7 | TRBV7-9 | medium-sized | - | TGTGCCAGCAGCTTAGCGAGGGACATTTCCTACGAGCAGTACTTC | CASSLARDISYEQYF
TRBJ2-7 | TRBV28 | - | - | TGTGCCAGCAGTTTTCTGGGGCCCTCCGGAATATACGAGCAGTACTTC | CASSFLGPSGIYEQYF
TRBJ2-5 | TRBV12-5 | - | - | TGTGCTAGTTCTGACAGAGAAGGATCCCCGAAGACCCAGTACTTC | CASSDREGSPKTQYF
TRBJ2-7 | TRBV29-1 | - | TRBD1 | TGCAGCGTAGACCGAAACAGGGGCGAGCAGTACTTC | CSVDRNRGEQYF
TRBJ1-6 | TRBV27 | few | TRBD1 | TGTGCCAGCAGAACATGGACAGGGAGCGCGTTTAGTTCACCCCTCCACTTT | CASRTWTGSAFSSPLHF
TRBJ1-5 | TRBV30 | once | - | TGTGCCTGGAGCGAGGAAAGTTATAGCAATCAGCCCCAGCATTTT | CAWSEESYSNQPQHF
TRBJ1-5 | TRBV11-2 | - | - | TGTGCCAGCAGCTTAGATACGGGTTTGGGTCAGCCCCAGCATTTT | CASSLDTGLGQPQHF
TRBJ2-3 | TRBV21-1 | - | - | TGTGCCAGCAGCTCGCCCGGGACAGGGGATAGGGCGCAGTATTTT | CASSSPGTGDRAQYF